This TCR beta chain was identified in a study of spatial heterogeneity in lung cancer. Overall study context: Alpha-chain sequences were consistently detected less often than beta-chain sequences. Whole-study findings and limits: In blood, ubiquitous expanded tumor TCRs appeared more at resection than follow-up.

This clonotype has only a few counts. Antigen specificity is unknown. Time point of the sample: sample taken at primary tumor resection. The donors were 55 to 80 patients with non-small cell lung cancer that was early-stage and untreated. Tumor, nontumor lung or frozen PBMC supplied whole RNA that was sequenced unsorted. TCRdb reprocessed the 5' RACE reads via MiXCR and lists one record per CDR3 protein. The sample lists 40,000 to 45,000 distinct CDR3 sequences, roughly 15% seen once, with 50% to 65% in the top ten. CDR1 is SGHRS and CDR2 is YFSETQ in the germline V gene. CDR3 size: 13 residues. Trimming removed 2 bases from V and 0 bases from J, with 5 bases in between.

The receptor was derived from a male donor with early-stage non-small cell lung cancer. The V call is TRBV5-1, the J call TRBJ2-5; D remains unclear. The input for sequencing was PBMCs, taken at surgery. CDR3 bases: TGCGCCAGCAGCTTAGAGTACCAAGAGACCCAGTACTTC. Its translation is CASSLEYQETQYF.